The 11 T cell receptor beta chains in this list originate from one sample, sequenced in a study of control samples from healthy donors and cancer patients. Sequencing used immunoSEQ multiplex PCR; TCRdb keeps in-frame clones, though not all of them. The table includes roughly 88,000 clones, 85% to 95% detected once. The sequencing input was blood. The receptors here all came from a man aged 18-30 years in good health.

To note about this clone: A junction boundary mismatches the germline segment, possibly from a read error. This chain links TRBV7-7 with TRBJ2-3; tentatively, D is TRBD2 (5 bases). The CDR3 runs to 15 residues. CDR1 is SSHAT, CDR2 FNYEAQ, per germline (reference sequence). This chain's CDR3 is CASSLASTITDTQYF. CDR3 DNA: TGTGCTAGCAGCTTAGCGTCCACTATCACAGATACGCAGTATTTT.

J is TRBJ1-5 and V is TRBV4-3; perhaps TRBD1 as D (5 bases). V was clipped by 2 bases and J by 3 bases, with 11 bases between them. Per germline, CDR1 LGHNA and CDR2 YSLEER. This CDR3 has 15 amino acids. CDR3 residues: CASSQWRGYNQPQHF. The CDR3 DNA sequence: TGCGCCAGCAGCCAATGGAGGGGATACAATCAGCCCCAGCATTTT.

The chain is built from TRBV30 and TRBJ2-3, with TRBD2 identical over 9 bases. The V gene's germline CDR1 is GTSNPN and CDR2 SVGIG (reference sequence). V shed 5 bases, J shed 10 bases, and the junction held 13 bases outside the gene matches. The CDR3 runs 14 residues. CDR3 nucleotides: TGTGCCTGGGCAGCTAGCGGGGCGCATCCGGCGCAGTATTTT. This gives the protein CAWAASGAHPAQYF.

This sequence joins TRBV6-5 and TRBJ1-6, with D perhaps matching TRBD1 (5 bases). The V end lost 6 bases, the J end lost 8 bases, and 11 bases lay between the germline ends. The CDR3 sequence is 13 residues long. Germline V gene sequence: CDR1 MNHEY, CDR2 SVGAGI. CDR3 sequence reads: CASRGTWDSPLHF. DNA of the CDR3: TGTGCCAGCAGAGGGACCTGGGATTCACCCCTCCACTTT.

V and J are TRBV6-6 and TRBJ1-2; a weak D match, TRBD1 (5 bases). CDR1 is MNHNY and CDR2 is SVGAGI in the germline V gene (reference sequence). V shed 5 bases and J shed 2 bases, with 12 bases lying between them. CDR3 length: 14 residues. The CDR3 DNA is TGTGCCAGCAGTGGGGGACCGACAAACTATGGCTACACCTTC. Protein sequence: CASSGGPTNYGYTF.

The chain carries TRBV14 and TRBJ1-2; 9 bases fit TRBD1. CDR1 and CDR2 from the germline V gene are SGHDN and FVKESK. Germline trimming cut 1 base from V and 2 bases from J; bases unmatched to any gene: 2. CDR3 size: 15 residues. The CDR3, as DNA: TGTGCCAGCAGCCAAGGGGGACAGGGCAACTATGGCTACACCTTC. It codes for CASSQGGQGNYGYTF. The full variable domain, completed using reference TRBV14 and TRBJ1-2, is EAGVTQFPSHSVIEKGQTVTLRCDPISGHDNLYWYRRVMGKEIKFLLHFVKESKQDESGMPNNRFLAERTGGTYSTLKVQPAELEDSGVYFCASSQGGQGNYGYTFGSGTRLTVV.

The rearrangement links TRBV4-1 to TRBJ1-1, with D perhaps TRBD1 (6 bases). The CDR3 is 11 residues long. V was trimmed by 6 bases and J by 6 bases, leaving 8 bases between them. The germline V gene has CDR1 MGHRA and CDR2 YSYEKL. This CDR3 is CASRQGAEAFF. The CDR3 nucleotides read TGCGCCAGCAGACAGGGTGCTGAAGCTTTCTTT.

The V call is TRBV7-2, the J call TRBJ2-1; 7 bases map to TRBD1. V dropped 1 base and J dropped 9; count of bases not matched to a gene: 9. This CDR3 is built from 15 residues. Germline CDR1 is SGHTA and CDR2 is FQGNSA. The CDR3 reads CASSLEGARSGEQFF. CDR3 bases: TGTGCCAGCAGCTTAGAGGGGGCACGCTCGGGTGAGCAGTTCTTC.

The J gene is TRBJ2-1, the V gene TRBV9, with D possibly being TRBD1 or TRBD2 (5 bases each). The germline V gene encodes CDR1 SGDLS and CDR2 YYNGEE. The ends were cut back, 4 bases at V and 8 bases at J, with 10 bases in the middle. The CDR3 has 12 amino acids. The CDR3 region is CASSPGGYEQFF. The CDR3 DNA is TGTGCCAGCAGCCCTGGGGGTTATGAGCAGTTCTTC. Full variable domain (rest looked up from reference TRBV9 and TRBJ2-1): DSGVTQTPKHLITATGQRVTLRCSPRSGDLSVYWYQQSLDQGLQFLIQYYNGEERAKGNILERFSAQQFPDLHSELNLSSLELGDSALYFCASSPGGYEQFFGPGTRLTVL.

This chain connects TRBV9 to TRBJ2-5; a weak D match, TRBD1 (5 bases). There are 14 residues in the CDR3. Between the trimmed V and J ends, which lost 0 bases and 2 bases, there was a span of 8 bases. Germline V lookup: CDR1 SGDLS, CDR2 YYNGEE. As DNA, the CDR3 is TGTGCCAGCAGCGTAGAGGACACACAAGAGACCCAGTACTTC. The encoded protein is CASSVEDTQETQYF.

The chain carries TRBV19 and TRBJ1-5, with 11 bases that match TRBD1. Germline V gives CDR1 LNHDA, CDR2 SQIVND (reference sequence). The ends lost 4 bases at V and 3 bases at J; junction bases unmatched: 5. This CDR3 is built from 16 residues. The CDR3 loop is CASSTPGQGDNQPQHF. Written as DNA, the CDR3 is TGTGCCAGTAGTACCCCGGGACAGGGGGACAATCAGCCCCAGCATTTT.